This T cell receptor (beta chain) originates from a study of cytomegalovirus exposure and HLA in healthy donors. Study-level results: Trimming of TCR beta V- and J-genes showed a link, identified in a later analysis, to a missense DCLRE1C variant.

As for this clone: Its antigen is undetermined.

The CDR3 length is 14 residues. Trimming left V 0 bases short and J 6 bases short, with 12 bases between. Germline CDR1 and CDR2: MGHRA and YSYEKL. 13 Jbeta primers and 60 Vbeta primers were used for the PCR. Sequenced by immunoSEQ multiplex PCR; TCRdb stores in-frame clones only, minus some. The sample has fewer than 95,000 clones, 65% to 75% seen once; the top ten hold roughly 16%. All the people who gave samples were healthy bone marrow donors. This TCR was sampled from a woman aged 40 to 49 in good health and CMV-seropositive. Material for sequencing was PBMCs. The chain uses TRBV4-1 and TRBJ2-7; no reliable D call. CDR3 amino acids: CASSQDQLGGEQYF. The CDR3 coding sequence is TGCGCCAGCAGCCAAGATCAACTTGGCGGCGAGCAGTACTTC.